This TCR beta chain derives from a study of T cells in Graves' hyperthyroidism and ophthalmopathy. Study results and limitations: A 13 V-J model separated ophthalmopathy from stable hyperthyroidism.

Fresh peripheral blood, roughly 9.8 ml of it, supplied the PBMCs. This clonotype was picked up many times. No antigen is known for it. V lost 2 bases, J lost 7 bases, and 12 bases lay in between. The CDR3 covers 13 residues. The V gene's germline CDR1 is DFQATT and CDR2 SNEGSKA (reference sequence). The TCR beta CDR3 regions underwent amplification using RNA transcripts as the source. An initial round of RT-PCR targeting the TCR CDR3 relied on the HTBI primer set. TCRdb used MiXCR to reprocess the multiplex PCR reads, holding one entry per CDR3 protein. The table lists 350,000 or so distinct CDR3 sequences, 15% to 20% of them singletons, with under 55% in the top ten.

The material sequenced was blood. The chain is built from TRBV20-1 and TRBJ2-4; maybe TRBD2 (6 bases). This receptor was taken from a woman aged 50 to 60 with Graves' hyperthyroidism. The CDR3 coding sequence is TGCAGTGCTAGAAACCCGGCGGGGAACATTCAGTACTTC. Translating gives CSARNPAGNIQYF.